This entry features one TCR beta chain sequence. These data belong to a study of blood T cell repertoires in COVID-19. This table comes from immunoSEQ multiplex PCR, and its TCRdb copy is limited to in-frame clones, with some not included. The sample has roughly 130,000 clones, 84% seen once; the top ten hold 9% to 15%. The CDR3 runs to 14 residues. Per germline, CDR1 SGHRS and CDR2 YFSETQ. V dropped 3 bases and J dropped 2; count of bases not matched to a gene: 1. The origin of this receptor is a woman in her fifties or sixties with acute or convalescent COVID-19. The sequenced sample was peripheral blood. This chain joins TRBV5-1 and TRBJ2-5; 10 bases agree with TRBD1. The CDR3 loop reads CASSSGQGQETQYF. DNA for the CDR3: TGCGCCAGCAGCTCGGGACAGGGGCAAGAGACCCAGTACTTC.